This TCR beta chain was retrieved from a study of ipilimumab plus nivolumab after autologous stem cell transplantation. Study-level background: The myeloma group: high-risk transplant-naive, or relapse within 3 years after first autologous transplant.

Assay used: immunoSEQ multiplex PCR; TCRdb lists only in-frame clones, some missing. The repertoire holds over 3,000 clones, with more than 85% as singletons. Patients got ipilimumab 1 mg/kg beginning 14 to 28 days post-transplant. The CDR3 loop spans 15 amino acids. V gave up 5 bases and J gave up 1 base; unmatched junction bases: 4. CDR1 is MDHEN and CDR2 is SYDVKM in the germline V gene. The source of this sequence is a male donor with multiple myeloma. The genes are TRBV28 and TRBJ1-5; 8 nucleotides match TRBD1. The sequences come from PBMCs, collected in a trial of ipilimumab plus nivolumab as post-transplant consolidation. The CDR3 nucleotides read TGTGCCAGCAGTGGACAGGGATCGAGCAATCAGCCCCAGCATTTT. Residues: CASSGQGSSNQPQHF.